The 12 T cell receptor beta chains reported below all come from one sample, sequenced in a study of radiotherapy plus CTLA-4 blockade in lung cancer (dated by TCRdb to 2016 to 2019). Library construction relied on the immunoSEQ multiplex PCR assay. TCRdb mirrors the immuneACCESS table, restricted to in-frame sequences. Some clones are absent from its copies; in checked studies, under half trace to an unresolved V gene, and the reason for the others is unknown. The sample contains some 67,000 clones, approximately 76% of them found a single time. Roughly 15% of the sample is held by the ten biggest clonotypes. Sequencing used peripheral blood, obtained from a patient treated with radiotherapy plus ipilimumab. The receptors here all came from a human donor with non-small cell lung cancer whose response to radiotherapy plus ipilimumab could not be evaluated. Some clones in this sample may be carry-over from other donors' samples.

The CDR3 DNA reads TGTGCCAGCACCGCGAGGAGGGGCGGTGAAGCTTTCTTT. Translating it yields CASTARRGGEAFF. This rearrangement joins TRBV6-5 to TRBJ1-1; maybe TRBD1 (5 bases). This CDR3 contains 13 residues. The germline V and J ends were trimmed by 7 bases and 7 bases, with 16 bases remaining between them. Germline CDR1 and CDR2: MNHEY and SVGAGI.

This chain links TRBV5-1 with TRBJ2-5, with TRBD1 as a possible D gene (6 bases). This CDR3 spans 15 amino acids. Germline CDR1 SGHRS, CDR2 YFSETQ. Trimming removed 3 bases at V and 4 bases at J, with 16 bases between. The CDR3: CASSSSPQGGETQYF. The CDR3 nucleotides read TGCGCCAGCAGCTCATCACCACAGGGCGGAGAGACCCAGTACTTC.

In this sample, this clone turned up once. This chain links TRBV4-2 with TRBJ2-5; D possibly corresponds to TRBD2 (5 bases). This CDR3 has 17 amino acids. The V end lost 3 bases, the J end lost 5 bases, and 22 bases lay between the germline ends. Germline V gene lookup returns CDR1 LGHNA and CDR2 YNFKEQ. For the CDR3, the DNA is TGTGCCAGCAGCCAGCCCATCCGGGGTCTTATTTTTGAGACCCAGTACTTC. Its protein product is CASSQPIRGLIFETQYF.

The CDR3 here is CASSPYRERRTEAFF. The DNA for the CDR3 is TGTGCCAGCAGCCCTTACAGGGAGCGTCGGACTGAAGCTTTCTTT. The V call is TRBV7-2, the J call TRBJ1-1; TRBD1 is a possible D gene (6 bases). The CDR3 totals 15 residues. CDR1 is SGHTA and CDR2 is FQGNSA in the germline V gene. V gave up 5 bases and J gave up 5 bases, with 18 bases separating them.

V usage is TRBV15 and J usage is TRBJ1-2; D remains unclear. V gave up 0 bases and J gave up 4 bases, with 3 bases separating them. The CDR3 has 12 amino acids. CDR1 and CDR2 (germline): LNHNV, YYDKDF (reference sequence). CDR3 nucleotide sequence: TGTGCCACCAGCAGAGACCGCTATGGCTACACCTTC. Translating gives CATSRDRYGYTF.

The gene calls are TRBV6-1 and TRBJ1-1; D remains ambiguous. The CDR3 covers 13 residues. Germline assignment: CDR1 MNHNS and CDR2 SASEGT. Trimming removed 8 bases at V and 3 bases at J, with 13 bases between. CDR3 sequence reads: CASSTEPHTEAFF. In nucleotides, the CDR3 is TGTGCCAGCTCCACAGAACCTCACACTGAAGCTTTCTTT.

The chain combines TRBV28 with TRBJ2-5; D uncertain. This CDR3 has 13 residues. Germline CDR1 and CDR2: MDHEN and SYDVKM. V shed 7 bases and J shed 4 bases, with 13 bases lying between them. The CDR3 here is CASTLAARETQYF. The CDR3 DNA sequence: TGTGCCAGCACCTTAGCCGCGAGAGAGACCCAGTACTTC.

The chain carries TRBV7-6 and TRBJ2-3; D not certain. This CDR3 contains 13 residues. CDR1 is SGHVS, CDR2 FNYEAQ, per germline. V lost 6 bases, J lost 1 base, and 8 bases lay in between. The DNA for the CDR3 is TGTGCCAGCAGACAGACGGGCACAGATACGCAGTATTTT. Translation: CASRQTGTDTQYF.

CDR3 region: CAWSSTGGNQPQHF. In nucleotides, the CDR3 is TGTGCCTGGAGCTCGACAGGGGGCAATCAGCCCCAGCATTTT. This chain connects TRBV30 to TRBJ1-5; 8 nucleotides agree with TRBD1. With 3 bases clipped from V and 2 bases from J, the junction kept 3 bases outside the gene matches. The germline V gene has CDR1 GTSNPN and CDR2 SVGIG (reference sequence). The CDR3 loop spans 14 amino acids.

V usage is TRBV7-9 and J usage is TRBJ2-3; TRBD2 aligns across 8 bases. The CDR3 has 16 residues. V lost 2 bases and J lost 0; bases outside the gene matches: 4. Germline V gives CDR1 SEHNR, CDR2 FQNEAQ (reference sequence). CDR3 loop: CASSLNGGVSTDTQYF. The CDR3 DNA sequence: TGTGCCAGCAGCTTAAACGGGGGGGTTAGCACAGATACGCAGTATTTT. The whole variable domain, filled in from reference TRBV7-9 and TRBJ2-3, reads DTGVSQNPRHKITKRGQNVTFRCDPISEHNRLYWYRQTLGQGPEFLTYFQNEAQLEKSRLLSDRFSAERPKGSFSTLEIQRTEQGDSAMYLCASSLNGGVSTDTQYFGPGTRLTVL.

V is TRBV2 and J is TRBJ2-3, with 11 bases that match TRBD1. Germline V gene sequence: CDR1 SNHLY, CDR2 FYNNEI. The junction had 5 bases not matched to a gene; V was cut back by 6 bases and J by 0 bases. The CDR3 is 16 amino acids. CDR3 sequence reads: CASRPGTGGSTDTQYF. Written as DNA, the CDR3 is TGTGCCAGCAGACCGGGGACAGGGGGTAGCACAGATACGCAGTATTTT.

This chain links TRBV29-1 with TRBJ2-1, with 7 bases lining up with TRBD1. Germline assignment: CDR1 SQVTM and CDR2 ANQGSEA. Trimming at V came to 2 bases and at J to 3 bases, leaving 10 bases not matched to a gene. There are 16 residues in the CDR3. The CDR3 bases are TGCAGCGTTGAACGGTTTGGACAGGCCAACTACAATGAGCAGTTCTTC. Amino acid sequence: CSVERFGQANYNEQFF.